This section outlines one TCR beta chain sequence together with its context. The antigen this receptor binds is unknown. No much larger clonotype is one base removed from it; base qualities were not supplied. Per the germline V gene, SQVTM is the CDR1 and ANQGSEA is the CDR2. V is pruned by 5 bases and J by 3 bases, leaving 2 bases of the junction without a gene match. From cysteine to phenylalanine, the CDR3 is 14 amino acids long. CDR3 DNA is the only sequence kept; it has 42 bases, read in frame from the first base. The source of the sample is a study of blood T cell repertoires in COVID-19 (dated by TCRdb to 2019 to 2021). Describing the broader study: The collaborator samples originated in the United States, Italy and Spain and spanned the acute and convalescent phases of COVID-19. The prospective study material was composed of cDNA or gDNA derived from T cells, B-cell-depleted T cells, or PBMCs. Subjects who had been exposed to COVID-19, were actively infected with it, or had recovered from it provided the deeply sampled blood TCRbeta repertoires that made up the dataset. The repertoires were released in a freely available public database meant as a resource for research on the immune response to SARS-CoV-2. The samples were drawn from two sources: the first 160 participants of the ongoing ImmuneRACE study, and over 950 subjects contributed by 6 global collaborators. Nearly every sample came with metadata listing a de-identified subject ID, COVID-19 status, age in years and sex. HLA class I and class II types, where available, came from metadata supplied by the sample provider rather than from assay-based typing. Overall study outcomes, separate from this receptor: How much clinical and demographic metadata was included differed by source and by participant, and the metadata was provided uncurated.

Participants in the prospective study were aged about 18 to 90 years, lived in about two dozen United States geographic areas, and enrolled through a virtual design. In the prospective study, participants were assigned to cohorts based on the clinical history participants reported in a screening survey and a study questionnaire. Exposed participants were defined as having been in contact with someone with a PCR-confirmed or clinician-diagnosed COVID-19 case within 2 weeks of study entry. Each participant in the prospective study had whole blood, serum and a nasopharyngeal or oropharyngeal swab collected by mobile phlebotomists. Additional blood draws and questionnaires over an approximately 2-month period could optionally be provided by prospective study participants. Before DNA extraction, blood samples from the prospective study were shipped at room temperature or frozen. TCRbeta CDR3 regions were amplified from genomic DNA by means of the immunoSEQ Assay, a bias-controlled multiplex PCR. For the original study's pipeline: The number of nucleated cells in each sample was estimated by amplification of reference gene primers within the assay. To quantify the absolute abundance of each unique TCRbeta CDR3 rearrangement, sequence reads were collapsed and filtered. For each sample, productive Simpson clonality was calculated as the square root of Simpson's diversity index over productive rearrangements. Drawn from immuneACCESS, this table holds only the in-frame rearrangements with V and J called that TCRdb kept. Clones are partly lost; checked studies trace under half to an unresolved V gene and leave the rest unexplained. V, J and clone size derive from that table, while D and trimming were established from the DNA sequence. Counted in this sample were some 200,000 clones; around four fifths of them appeared once. 4.8% of the sample is held by the ten biggest clonotypes.

The clonotype originates from a woman aged 50 to 60 who had been exposed to COVID-19. The rearranged segments are TRBV29-1 and TRBJ2-2; TRBD1 lines up with 11 middle nucleotides. Sample: PBMCs or T cells enriched from blood (not recorded which). The CDR3 region reads CSVKGQGDTGELFF. The nucleotide sequence is given as TGCAGCGTTAAGGGACAGGGGGACACCGGGGAGCTGTTTTTT.